The text below deals with one TCR beta chain. Its antigen is not identified. TCRdb's table, derived via immunoSEQ multiplex PCR, lists solely in-frame clones and lacks some. The data hold fewer than 3 million clones, with just under 95% observed a single time. The data are from a study of shared clonotypes between healthy human individuals. The study's findings and limits: Among donors, clonotype sharing was expected to be affected by sequencing depth.

V was cut by 0 bases and J by 3 bases, with 9 bases left in between. Germline lookup yields CDR1 SGHRS and CDR2 YFSETQ. This CDR3 region has 15 residues. Sequenced input: naive CD4+ T cells from PBMCs. Stated subset: CD45RA+ positively selected. The TCR comes from a man in his late teens or twenties in good health. Some clones in this sample may be carry-over from other donors' samples. The chain uses TRBV5-1 and TRBJ2-2; D unclear. The CDR3 bases are TGCGCCAGCAGCTTGGAAGGGTGGGACACCGGGGAGCTGTTTTTT. It translates to CASSLEGWDTGELFF.